The next 8 T cell receptor beta chains were all read from a single sample in a study of blood T cells in healthy people across ages. A J-beta primer mix and a sample-barcoded 5' primer were used in a second PCR of roughly 6 to 12 cycles. MiXCR, applied by TCRdb to the 5' RACE reads, yields one record per CDR3 protein. The sample shows about 800,000 distinct CDR3 sequences, approximately 25% of them seen only once. The data also belong to a second study, concerning T cells of mothers and their children.

Sequencing was done on a sample of blood. All receptors derive from a boy between 10 and 17 years old in good health.

This chain uses TRBV20-1 with TRBJ2-5, with D unresolved. Near its end, the DNA agrees better with TRBJ2-1, so the J call may be wrong. This CDR3 comprises 13 residues. Germline V gene data show CDR1 as DFQATT and CDR2 as SNEGSKA (reference sequence). The CDR3 nucleotides are TGCAGTGCTAGAGGGGTAGTATTCAATGAGCAGTTCTTC. This encodes CSARGVVFNEQFF.

The chain combines TRBV6-1 with TRBJ2-1, with TRBD2 matching over 7 bases. The CDR3 length is 14 residues. Trimming at V came to 8 bases and at J to 4 bases, leaving 8 bases not matched to a gene. Germline lookup yields CDR1 MNHNS and CDR2 SASEGT. The CDR3 sequence is CASEIRGEYNEQFF. CDR3 coding DNA: TGTGCCAGCGAAATCCGGGGGGAGTACAATGAGCAGTTCTTC.

This clonotype was seen a handful of times. The chain is built from TRBV3-1 and TRBJ2-2; 10 nucleotides align to TRBD2. The J segment lost 1 base and the V segment lost 3 bases, leaving 8 bases of the junction unmatched. Germline CDR1 is LGHDT and CDR2 is YNNKEL (reference sequence). This CDR3 has 18 amino acids. The CDR3 loop reads CASSHPGLARRNTGELFF. In DNA form, the CDR3 reads TGTGCCAGCAGCCACCCGGGACTAGCGCGCCGGAACACCGGGGAGCTGTTTTTT.

The J gene is TRBJ2-6, the V gene TRBV28; D ambiguous. The germline CDR1 and CDR2 sequences are MDHEN and SYDVKM. CDR3 length: 19 amino acids. The V gene lost 3 bases and the J gene lost 0 bases, with 18 bases spanning the gap. CDR3 DNA sequence: TGTGCCAGCAGTTTTATGTTTTTACGGAAAACCTCTGGGGCCAACGTCCTGACTTTC. Protein: CASSFMFLRKTSGANVLTF.

For this clonotype: The germline gene is not matched at one end of the junction; a read error may be the cause. J is TRBJ2-7 and V is TRBV6-6; D could derive from TRBD1 or TRBD2 (5 bases each). The germline V gene encodes CDR1 MNHNY and CDR2 SVGAGI (reference sequence). The CDR3 has 14 amino acids. The CDR3 region is CACSYSGQGHEQYF. The CDR3 DNA reads as TGTGCCTGCAGTTACTCGGGGCAGGGCCACGAGCAGTACTTC.

This clonotype occurred a few times. The V call is TRBV18, the J call TRBJ2-5; 11 positions match TRBD1. The junction had 11 bases not matched to a gene; V was cut back by 3 bases and J by 5 bases. The germline V gene encodes CDR1 KGHSH and CDR2 LQKENI. The CDR3 is 17 residues long. This CDR3 reads CASSPRADRGLRETQYF. CDR3 coding DNA: TGTGCCAGCTCACCTCGTGCGGACAGGGGGCTTCGGGAGACCCAGTACTTC.

This clonotype appeared a few times. J is TRBJ2-5 and V is TRBV29-1, with D perhaps assigned TRBD1 or TRBD2 (5 bases each). Germline-derived CDR1 and CDR2 are SQVTM and ANQGSEA. The V and J ends lost 4 bases and 1 base respectively, with 13 bases between them. This CDR3 comprises 14 residues. CDR3 DNA sequence: TGCAGCGTTGGGATGTGGGGGTCCCAAGAGACCCAGTACTTC. This gives the protein CSVGMWGSQETQYF.

This clonotype was recorded a few times. The rearrangement links TRBV3-1 to TRBJ1-2, with unresolved D. The V and J ends lost 0 bases and 4 bases respectively, with 18 bases between them. The CDR3 has 17 residues. CDR1 and CDR2 (germline): LGHDT, YNNKEL (reference sequence). CDR3 sequence (DNA): TGTGCCAGCAGCCAAGATGACGGCCGTGGGAGTGGCTATGGCTACACCTTC. This sequence encodes CASSQDDGRGSGYGYTF.